The TCR beta chain described here comes from a study of T cells in Graves' hyperthyroidism and ophthalmopathy. The overall study: The initial diagnosis was the point when peripheral blood was collected, ahead of any treatment.

Study results and limitations: Ophthalmopathy was distinguished from stable hyperthyroidism by 13 V-J signatures.

This clonotype occurred many times. Its antigen is still unknown. Thyroid ultrasound, orbital computed tomography, clinical symptoms, and serum thyroxine and TRAb underpinned diagnoses. TCR beta CDR3 regions were amplified from RNA transcripts. A first-round RT-PCR of the TCR CDR3 used the HTBI primer set. TCRdb ran MiXCR on the multiplex PCR reads and lists one entry per CDR3 protein. Found here are 370,000 or so distinct CDR3 sequences, approximately 12% of them singletons; the top ten hold around 20%. This clonotype was sampled from a young man with Graves' hyperthyroidism that later progressed to Graves' ophthalmopathy. Material for sequencing was blood.

The CDR3 coding sequence is TGTGCCATCCCACTGCAGGGTCAGGACTATGGCTACACCTTC. This gives the protein CAIPLQGQDYGYTF. V and J are TRBV7-9 and TRBJ1-2, with D tentatively TRBD1 (5 bases). This CDR3 contains 14 residues. Trimming left V 10 bases short and J 3 bases short, with 18 bases between. Germline V gives CDR1 SEHNR, CDR2 FQNEAQ (reference sequence). Looking up the rest from reference TRBV7-9 and TRBJ1-2 gives the full variable domain: DTGVSQNPRHKITKRGQNVTFRCDPISEHNRLYWYRQTLGQGPEFLTYFQNEAQLEKSRLLSDRFSAERPKGSFSTLEIQRTEQGDSAMYLCAIPLQGQDYGYTFGSGTRLTVV.